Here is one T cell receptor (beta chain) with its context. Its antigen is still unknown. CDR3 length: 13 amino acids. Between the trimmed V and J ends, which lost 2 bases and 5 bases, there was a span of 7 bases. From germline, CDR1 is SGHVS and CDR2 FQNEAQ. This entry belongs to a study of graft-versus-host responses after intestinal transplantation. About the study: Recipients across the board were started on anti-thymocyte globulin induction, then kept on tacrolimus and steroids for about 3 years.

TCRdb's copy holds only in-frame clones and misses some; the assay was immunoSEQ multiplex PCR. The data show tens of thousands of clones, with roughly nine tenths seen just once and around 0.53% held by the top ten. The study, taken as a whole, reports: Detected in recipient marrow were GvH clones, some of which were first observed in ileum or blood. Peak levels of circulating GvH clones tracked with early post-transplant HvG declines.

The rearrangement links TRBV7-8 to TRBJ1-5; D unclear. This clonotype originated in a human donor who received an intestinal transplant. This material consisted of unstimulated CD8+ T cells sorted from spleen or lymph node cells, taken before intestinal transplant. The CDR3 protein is CASSLLNDQPQHF. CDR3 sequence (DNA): TGTGCCAGCAGCTTACTAAACGATCAGCCCCAGCATTTT.